This is a list of T cell receptor beta chains from one sample in a study of regulatory T cells in long-lasting Graves disease. TCRdb fed the multiplex PCR reads into MiXCR, producing one record per CDR3 protein. The sample has about 620,000 distinct CDR3 sequences, roughly 15% seen once. This sample was also put to use in a study of T cells in Graves' hyperthyroidism and ophthalmopathy.

Sequenced material: peripheral blood mononuclear cells (PBMCs), taken at new diagnosis, from a patient treated with antithyroid drugs. These receptors came from a woman in her 30s with Graves disease. Each CDR3 is given with its conserved first and last residue. Each record gives: CDR3 protein, V gene, D gene, J gene. A D gene is named only where the DNA matches it firmly.

CDR3aa: CASSYSIPRDAYEQYF
v_gene: TRBV6-5
d_gene: -
j_gene: TRBJ2-7

CDR3aa: CASSPRGSLYNEQLF
v_gene: TRBV7-9
d_gene: -
j_gene: TRBJ2-1

CDR3aa: CARRGQGARNTEAFF
v_gene: TRBV2
d_gene: TRBD1
j_gene: TRBJ1-1

CDR3aa: CASSIQANTEAFF
v_gene: TRBV10-2
d_gene: -
j_gene: TRBJ1-1

CDR3aa: CASSPVTLGGNTIYF
v_gene: TRBV5-1
d_gene: -
j_gene: TRBJ1-3

CDR3aa: CASSLGGGRATQYF
v_gene: TRBV11-2
d_gene: -
j_gene: TRBJ2-3

CDR3aa: CSDRGVGYGYTF
v_gene: TRBV20-1
d_gene: -
j_gene: TRBJ1-2

CDR3aa: CASSPSGRGNEQFF
v_gene: TRBV3-1
d_gene: TRBD2
j_gene: TRBJ2-1

CDR3aa: CASSDRTSGADTQYF
v_gene: TRBV4-1
d_gene: TRBD2
j_gene: TRBJ2-3

CDR3aa: CASSFGVGGGVTDTQYF
v_gene: TRBV7-2
d_gene: TRBD2
j_gene: TRBJ2-3

CDR3aa: CASSEGRGRTEAFF
v_gene: TRBV6-1
d_gene: -
j_gene: TRBJ1-1

CDR3aa: CSVKQGSPDTQYF
v_gene: TRBV29-1
d_gene: TRBD1
j_gene: TRBJ2-3

CDR3aa: CVSSLWGDEQYF
v_gene: TRBV5-6
d_gene: -
j_gene: TRBJ2-7

CDR3aa: CASSTDVETQYF
v_gene: TRBV18
d_gene: -
j_gene: TRBJ2-5

CDR3aa: CSARGAGGYNEQFF
v_gene: TRBV20-1
d_gene: TRBD2
j_gene: TRBJ2-1

CDR3aa: CASSPYSSTDTQYF
v_gene: TRBV7-3
d_gene: -
j_gene: TRBJ2-3

CDR3aa: CASSPNLGNEQFF
v_gene: TRBV7-2
d_gene: -
j_gene: TRBJ2-1

CDR3aa: CASSLHLAGTQETQYF
v_gene: TRBV7-2
d_gene: TRBD2
j_gene: TRBJ2-5

CDR3aa: CASRARTGGTEAFF
v_gene: TRBV6-2/TRBV6-3
d_gene: TRBD1
j_gene: TRBJ1-1

CDR3aa: CSARDYIDDEKLFF
v_gene: TRBV20-1
d_gene: -
j_gene: TRBJ1-4

CDR3aa: CASSPGTLSSGNTIYF
v_gene: TRBV28
d_gene: -
j_gene: TRBJ1-3

CDR3aa: CASTPSSGGYNEQFF
v_gene: TRBV6-1
d_gene: TRBD2
j_gene: TRBJ2-1

CDR3aa: CASSQDGGTTIYEQYF
v_gene: TRBV3-1
d_gene: -
j_gene: TRBJ2-7

CDR3aa: CASRGQGSQFGPLHF
v_gene: TRBV5-8
d_gene: TRBD1
j_gene: TRBJ1-6

CDR3aa: CASSLDPGGGIYPYTF
v_gene: TRBV5-6
d_gene: TRBD1
j_gene: TRBJ1-2

CDR3aa: CASSPGTSFYEAFF
v_gene: TRBV9
d_gene: -
j_gene: TRBJ1-1

CDR3aa: CASRKQGAGYEQYF
v_gene: TRBV2
d_gene: TRBD1
j_gene: TRBJ2-7

CDR3aa: CASSVTRYEQFF
v_gene: TRBV9
d_gene: -
j_gene: TRBJ2-1

CDR3aa: CASSLVTASGANVLTF
v_gene: TRBV7-2
d_gene: -
j_gene: TRBJ2-6

CDR3aa: CASRKLAPGADTQYF
v_gene: TRBV27
d_gene: -
j_gene: TRBJ2-3

CDR3aa: CASMDKGAYGYTF
v_gene: TRBV25-1
d_gene: TRBD1
j_gene: TRBJ1-2

CDR3aa: CSGLQLINTEAFF
v_gene: TRBV20-1
d_gene: -
j_gene: TRBJ1-1